Below are 20 T cell receptor beta chains sequenced from a single sample in a study of blood T cell repertoires in COVID-19. Sequenced by immunoSEQ multiplex PCR; TCRdb stores in-frame clones only, minus some. The top ten clones hold about 1% of a sample with about 280,000 clones, 70% to 90% of them seen once. The sample comprised PBMCs or T cells enriched from blood (not recorded which). The receptors stem from a woman aged 25-40 years who had recovered from COVID-19.

The V gene is TRBV6-2 or TRBV6-3, the J gene TRBJ2-2; maybe TRBD2 (5 bases). V lost 0 bases and J 7 bases, leaving 12 bases between the germline ends. CDR1 and CDR2 from the germline V gene are MNHEY and SVGEGT. The length of the CDR3 is 15 residues. The CDR3 sequence is CASSYSRGLGGELFF. The CDR3, as DNA: TGTGCCAGCAGTTACTCCCGCGGACTGGGCGGGGAGCTGTTTTTT.

The rearrangement joins TRBV6-2 or TRBV6-3 to TRBJ2-7; the D gene is possibly TRBD1 (6 bases). The CDR3 is 13 residues long. Germline V gene sequence: CDR1 MNHEY, CDR2 SVGEGT. V shed 4 bases and J shed 5 bases, with 12 bases lying between them. CDR3 nucleotide sequence: TGTGCCAGCAGTTTCACAGGGCATAACGAGCAGTACTTC. Amino acids: CASSFTGHNEQYF.

The chain recombines TRBV9 with TRBJ1-2; D is uncertain. This CDR3 region has 17 residues. In germline, CDR1 is SGDLS, CDR2 YYNGEE. V lost 0 bases and J 0 bases, leaving 15 bases between the germline ends. CDR3 DNA: TGTGCCAGCAGCGTAGCTGAGAGGGAATGGGCTAACTATGGCTACACCTTC. This encodes CASSVAEREWANYGYTF.

This sequence joins TRBV7-9 and TRBJ1-1; TRBD1 aligns across 9 bases. Unmatched junction bases numbered 11, after V lost 4 bases and J lost 8 bases. Germline CDR1 SEHNR, CDR2 FQNEAQ (reference sequence). The CDR3 extends over 15 amino acids. CDR3 loop: CASSSGTGFAGEAFF. In nucleotides, the CDR3 is TGTGCCAGCAGCTCCGGGACAGGGTTCGCCGGAGAAGCTTTCTTT.

V is TRBV10-3 and J is TRBJ2-2, with 8 bases that match TRBD1. V lost 3 bases and J lost 2; bases outside the gene matches: 2. The CDR3 covers 15 residues. CDR1 is ENHRY, CDR2 SYGVKD, per germline. The CDR3 loop reads CAISDRGPNTGELFF. The CDR3 nucleotides read TGTGCCATCAGTGACAGGGGGCCTAACACCGGGGAGCTGTTTTTT.

CDR3 nucleotides: TGTGCCAGTAGTCCTGACAGGGTCTATGGCTACACCTTC. This encodes CASSPDRVYGYTF. The chain carries TRBV19 and TRBJ1-2; 7 nucleotides align to TRBD1. Germline loops: CDR1 LNHDA, CDR2 SQIVND (reference sequence). J was trimmed by 4 bases and V by 5 bases; bases with no gene match: 4. This CDR3 is built from 13 residues.

This clone has more than one count but fewer than ten. The V and J genes are TRBV28 and TRBJ1-2, with 8 nucleotides matching TRBD1. The germline CDR1 and CDR2 sequences are MDHEN and SYDVKM. V shed 3 bases, J shed 6 bases, and the junction held 6 bases outside the gene matches. The CDR3 is 14 amino acids. CDR3 residues: CASSLVQGAHGYTF. In nucleotides, the CDR3 is TGTGCCAGCAGTTTGGTTCAGGGGGCGCATGGCTACACCTTC.

The J gene is TRBJ2-1, the V gene TRBV7-9; 10 bases fit TRBD1. V lost 3 bases to trimming and J lost 6 bases; unmatched junction nucleotides: 11. Germline assignment: CDR1 SEHNR and CDR2 FQNEAQ (reference sequence). This CDR3 contains 17 residues. The CDR3 DNA reads as TGTGCCAGCAGCTTCCCTAAACCGGGACAGGGGAGCAATGAGCAGTTCTTC. Its protein is CASSFPKPGQGSNEQFF.

The chain carries TRBV7-3 and TRBJ2-5; D call uncertain. V was shortened by 5 bases and J by 3 bases, with 10 bases between the two germline ends. Germline V lookup: CDR1 SGHTA, CDR2 FQGTGA. The CDR3 contains 13 residues. The CDR3 nucleotides are TGTGCCAGCAGCCCTATACCCGAAGAGACCCAGTACTTC. Translating gives CASSPIPEETQYF.

The chain has TRBV4-1 and TRBJ1-1; 7 nucleotides agree with TRBD1. Looked up from germline, CDR1 is MGHRA and CDR2 is YSYEKL. Trimming removed 3 bases from V and 8 bases from J; junction bases left unmatched: 6. This CDR3 comprises 13 residues. CDR3 in DNA: TGCGCCAGCAGCCAGGGAACAGGGGTGGAAGCTTTCTTT. Protein product: CASSQGTGVEAFF.

The chain joins TRBV6-5 to TRBJ1-1; 11 positions match TRBD1. The CDR3 length is 14 residues. V shed 2 bases, J shed 4 bases, and the junction held 0 bases outside the gene matches. Germline V lookup: CDR1 MNHEY, CDR2 SVGAGI. In DNA, the CDR3 is TGTGCCAGCAGTTACGGGACAGGGGGCACTGAAGCTTTCTTT. This sequence encodes CASSYGTGGTEAFF.

The V call is TRBV6-1, the J call TRBJ2-7, with a possible D match to TRBD2 (6 bases). Germline loops: CDR1 MNHNS, CDR2 SASEGT. CDR3 length equals 14 residues. Between the trimmed V and J ends, which lost 2 bases and 7 bases, there was a span of 15 bases. For the CDR3, the DNA is TGTGCCAGCAGTGAATTGGGGGGAAGCGGAGAGCAGTACTTC. It specifies CASSELGGSGEQYF.

This clone was detected once. The V call is TRBV13, the J call TRBJ2-5, with TRBD1 matching over 9 bases. Unmatched junction bases numbered 6, after V lost 10 bases and J lost 3 bases. The germline V gene has CDR1 PRHDT and CDR2 FYEKMQ (reference sequence). This CDR3 has 13 amino acids. The CDR3 nucleotides are TGTGCCACCGGGACAGGGCGTAAAGAGACCCAGTACTTC. It encodes CATGTGRKETQYF. Full variable domain (outside the CDR3, taken from reference TRBV13 and TRBJ2-5): AAGVIQSPRHLIKEKRETATLKCYPIPRHDTVYWYQQGPGQDPQFLISFYEKMQSDKGSIPDRFSAQQFSDYHSELNMSSLELGDSALYFCATGTGRKETQYFGPGTRLLVL.

This clone was recorded at least ten times. The sample contains more than one DNA sequence encoding this CDR3. The chain links TRBV14 to TRBJ2-2; tentatively, D is TRBD2 (5 bases). The CDR3 is 13 amino acids. The V gene's germline CDR1 is SGHDN and CDR2 FVKESK. V was clipped by 0 bases and J by 7 bases, with 6 bases between them. CDR3 coding DNA: TGTGCCAGCAGCCAAGATCGGGGCGGGGAGCTGTTTTTT. Protein: CASSQDRGGELFF.

The chain carries TRBV12-5 and TRBJ1-1; tentatively, D is TRBD1 (6 bases). Germline V CDR1 and CDR2: LGHNT, FRNRAP. This CDR3 is 17 amino acids long. The germline V and J ends were trimmed by 0 bases and 0 bases, with 14 bases remaining between them. The CDR3 nucleotides are TGTGCTAGTGGTTTGGTACGGGGAGGGGGAATGAACACTGAAGCTTTCTTT. Encoded protein: CASGLVRGGGMNTEAFF.

J is TRBJ1-2 and V is TRBV3-1 (or the pseudogene TRBV3-2), with 11 bases fitting TRBD1. Germline CDR1 and CDR2: LGHDT and YNNKEL (reference sequence). The CDR3 consists of 16 residues. V lost 4 bases and J lost 7; bases outside the gene matches: 11. CDR3 nucleotides: TGTGCCAGCAGCCGAAGGGGGACAGGGGGTGGTCTTGGCTACACCTTC. It codes for CASSRRGTGGGLGYTF.

The chain combines TRBV11-2 with TRBJ2-3; D not certain. Germline V gene sequence: CDR1 SGHAT, CDR2 FQNNGV. This CDR3 comprises 17 residues. Trimming removed 4 bases from V and 6 bases from J, with 23 bases in between. CDR3 nucleotides: TGTGCCAGCAGCTCGTCCCACTCAACTCTAAAAACGGATACGCAGTATTTT. It yields the protein CASSSSHSTLKTDTQYF.

CDR3 DNA sequence: TGTGCCGTCCAAACAGAAGATAACTATGGCTACACCTTC. Translating gives CAVQTEDNYGYTF. The rearrangement joins TRBV28 to TRBJ1-2, with D uncertain. The V gene lost 11 bases and the J gene lost 1 base, with 14 bases spanning the gap. This CDR3 contains 13 residues. Germline assignment: CDR1 MDHEN and CDR2 SYDVKM.

This chain links TRBV9 with TRBJ1-2, with D unclear. There are 14 residues in the CDR3. V was trimmed by 2 bases and J by 0 bases, leaving 8 bases between them. The V gene's germline CDR1 is SGDLS and CDR2 YYNGEE. CDR3 region: CASSVSSANYGYTF. The CDR3, as DNA: TGTGCCAGCAGCGTTTCCAGTGCTAACTATGGCTACACCTTC.

CDR3 nucleotide sequence: TGTGCCAGCAGCCCGCGGTTGGCCGAAAACATTCAGTACTTC. Protein sequence: CASSPRLAENIQYF. The chain carries TRBV7-2 and TRBJ2-4; D remains unclear. The V gene's germline CDR1 is SGHTA and CDR2 FQGNSA. The CDR3 has 14 residues. V was cut by 5 bases and J by 5 bases, with 13 bases left in between.